Included here is one T cell receptor (beta chain) sequence, with context. Original data processing: Nucleated cell counts were estimated from reference gene primer amplification. Clones were read by immunoSEQ multiplex PCR, and TCRdb kept only the in-frame ones, dropping some. V and J calls and clone size come straight from that table; D and trimming were deduced from the DNA. The data show about 180,000 clones, about 83% seen once. The data stem from a study of blood T cell repertoires in COVID-19. The V and J ends lost 5 bases and 0 bases respectively, with 13 bases between them. The V gene's germline CDR1 is SNHLY and CDR2 FYNNEI. The CDR3 extends over 15 amino acids.

The clonotype was recovered from a woman between 25 and 40 years old who had recovered from COVID-19. Sequencing was performed on PBMCs or T cells enriched from blood (not recorded which). The gene calls are TRBV2 and TRBJ1-1, with D possibly TRBD1 on 6 matching bases. Written as DNA, the CDR3 is TGTGCCAGCAGTTTGCTAGGACAGATGAACACTGAAGCTTTCTTT. This translates into CASSLLGQMNTEAFF.